The rows below give T cell receptor beta chains drawn from one sample of a study of T cell changes during pregnancy in multiple sclerosis. TCRdb's copy holds only in-frame clones and misses some; the assay was immunoSEQ multiplex PCR. The data show 54,000 or so clones, over 85% seen once. The material was CD4+ T cells from peripheral blood mononuclear cells, obtained before pregnancy. The source is a female donor with multiple sclerosis, enrolled in a pregnancy study. Both conserved end residues are part of each CDR3. A D gene is named only where the DNA matches it firmly. The listing skips clone size in some rows; elsewhere it reads once, few, many or a size class.

v_gene	j_gene	d_gene	abundance	CDR3aa	CDR3nt
TRBV9	TRBJ2-7	NA	NA	CASSVGDQLTYEQYF	TGTGCCAGCAGCGTGGGAGACCAATTAACATACGAGCAGTACTTC
TRBV7-2	TRBJ2-6	TRBD1	once	CASSLIGRGLGANVLTF	TGTGCCAGCAGCTTAATTGGCAGGGGGCTCGGGGCCAACGTCCTGACTTTC
TRBV10-3	TRBJ2-1	TRBD2	once	CAISAAGGFRNEQFF	TGTGCCATCAGTGCGGCGGGAGGGTTTAGGAATGAGCAGTTCTTC
TRBV28	TRBJ2-7	NA	NA	CASSPGRPGEQYF	TGTGCCAGCAGTCCAGGTCGTCCCGGCGAGCAGTACTTC
TRBV21-1	TRBJ1-5	NA	NA	CASSKEGSHREKKQPQHF	TGTGCCAGCAGCAAAGAAGGCAGTCACAGGGAGAAAAAACAGCCCCAGCATTTT
TRBV5-1	TRBJ2-3	NA	NA	CASSLGYGDTQYF	TGCGCCAGCAGCTTGGGGTACGGAGATACGCAGTATTTT
TRBV7-2	TRBJ1-1	NA	NA	CASSLVPRDTEAFF	TGTGCCAGCAGCTTAGTCCCCAGGGATACTGAAGCTTTCTTT
TRBV11-2	TRBJ2-7	NA	NA	CASSLPQGGLRGTYEQYF	TGTGCCAGCAGCCTCCCTCAGGGGGGACTCAGGGGAACCTACGAGCAGTACTTC
TRBV9	TRBJ1-2	TRBD1	NA	CASALGQGLNYGYTF	TGTGCCAGCGCTCTCGGACAGGGTCTGAACTATGGCTACACCTTC
TRBV14	TRBJ1-3	NA	NA	CASSQVGGLSGNTIYF	TGTGCCAGCAGCCAAGTGGGAGGGCTTTCTGGAAACACCATATATTTT
TRBV27	TRBJ2-1	NA	NA	CASSLSRYNEQFF	TGTGCCAGCAGTTTATCCCGCTACAATGAGCAGTTCTTC
TRBV10-1	TRBJ2-3	TRBD2	NA	CASSVGSGRVWGGTDTQYF	TGCGCCAGCAGTGTAGGTAGCGGGAGGGTGTGGGGGGGGACAGATACGCAGTATTTT
TRBV19	TRBJ1-1	NA	NA	CASSTRKPSGTRNTEAFF	TGTGCCAGTAGTACGAGGAAGCCCTCCGGAACAAGGAACACTGAAGCTTTCTTT
TRBV7-2	TRBJ2-3	NA	NA	CASSLNPGSRTDTQYF	TGTGCCAGCAGCTTAAATCCGGGATCTAGGACAGATACGCAGTATTTT
TRBV18	TRBJ2-2	NA	NA	CASKWSGRGNGELFF	TGTGCCAGCAAATGGAGCGGCAGAGGGAACGGGGAGCTGTTTTTT
TRBV19	TRBJ2-7	NA	NA	CASSIVGGPSDEQYF	TGTGCCAGTAGTATAGTAGGGGGACCGTCGGACGAGCAGTACTTC
TRBV11-1	TRBJ1-1	TRBD1	NA	CASSPDYRGPDEAFF	TGTGCCAGCAGCCCGGATTACAGGGGCCCCGATGAAGCTTTCTTT
TRBV6-1	TRBJ2-3	NA	NA	CASSEGRGRTQYF	TGTGCCAGCAGTGAGGGGCGGGGACGGACGCAGTATTTT
TRBV19	TRBJ1-1	NA	NA	CASSSGNTEAFF	TGTGCCAGTAGCTCAGGGAACACTGAAGCTTTCTTT
TRBV6-1	TRBJ2-4	NA	NA	CASTKSGQANIQYF	TGTGCCAGCACTAAGAGCGGTCAGGCAAACATTCAGTACTTC
TRBV5-6	TRBJ2-7	NA	few	CASSLLLDYEQYF	TGTGCCAGCAGCTTGCTACTAGACTACGAGCAGTACTTC
TRBV7-9	TRBJ1-1	NA	NA	CASSLQVYTTEAFF	TGTGCCAGCAGCCTACAGGTTTATACCACTGAAGCTTTCTTT
TRBV4-2	TRBJ2-1	NA	NA	CATSRRGGESYNEQFF	TGTGCCACCTCCCGGAGGGGAGGCGAATCTTACAATGAGCAGTTCTTC
TRBV21-1	TRBJ2-7	NA	NA	CASSKTSRSYEQYF	TGTGCCAGCAGCAAGACTTCCCGGTCCTACGAGCAGTACTTC
TRBV28	TRBJ2-3	NA	NA	CASSTVTDTQYF	TGTGCCAGCAGCACAGTCACAGATACGCAGTATTTT
TRBV27	TRBJ2-3	TRBD1	NA	CASSSDWTGYESDTQYF	TGTGCCAGCAGTTCAGACTGGACAGGGTATGAATCAGATACGCAGTATTTT
TRBV6-8	TRBJ1-5	NA	once	CASSPSAEDNQPQHF	TGTGCCAGCAGCCCATCGGCGGAGGACAATCAGCCCCAGCATTTT
TRBV10-2	TRBJ2-5	TRBD1	NA	CASGDSLQETQYF	TGCGCCAGCGGGGACAGCCTCCAAGAGACCCAGTACTTC
TRBV7-2	TRBJ1-2	TRBD1	NA	CASSLYEDRGRRGYTF	TGTGCCAGCAGCTTATACGAGGACAGGGGAAGGCGAGGCTACACCTTC
TRBV2	TRBJ2-7	TRBD1	NA	CAGRQGSYEQYF	TGTGCCGGAAGACAGGGCTCCTACGAGCAGTACTTC
TRBV4-1	TRBJ2-5	NA	NA	CASSQLPTAQETQYF	TGCGCCAGCAGCCAACTACCGACAGCTCAAGAGACCCAGTACTTC
TRBV19	TRBJ2-7	NA	NA	CASSIEGQSLREQYF	TGTGCCAGTAGTATAGAAGGACAGTCACTTAGGGAGCAGTACTTC
TRBV11-2	TRBJ2-7	NA	NA	CASSLVGGTGTYEQYF	TGTGCCAGCAGCTTAGTTGGCGGGACGGGAACCTACGAGCAGTACTTC
TRBV18	TRBJ2-1	TRBD2	NA	CASSLSGTPNEQFF	TGTGCCAGCTCACTTAGCGGGACACCCAATGAGCAGTTCTTC
TRBV6-1	TRBJ2-5	NA	NA	CASSEEWRETQYF	TGTGCCAGCAGTGAAGAGTGGCGGGAGACCCAGTACTTC
TRBV28	TRBJ1-5	NA	NA	CASRSTRELQSNQPQHF	TGTGCCAGCAGATCCACCCGGGAGCTCCAGAGCAATCAGCCCCAGCATTTT
TRBV25-1	TRBJ1-3	NA	NA	CASSEFRGGNTIYF	TGTGCCAGCAGTGAGTTTAGAGGTGGAAACACCATATATTTT
TRBV29-1	TRBJ2-5	NA	NA	CSVEDGGETQYF	TGCAGCGTTGAAGACGGAGGTGAGACCCAGTACTTC
TRBV6-1	TRBJ1-1	NA	NA	CASSGEGYTEAFF	TGTGCCAGCAGTGGAGAGGGTTACACTGAAGCTTTCTTT
TRBV6-5	TRBJ1-3	NA	NA	CASSYFAGLSGNTIYF	TGTGCCAGCAGTTACTTCGCAGGGCTCTCTGGAAACACCATATATTTT
TRBV19	TRBJ1-1	TRBD1	NA	CASSQLTGAEAFF	TGTGCCAGTAGCCAACTGACAGGGGCTGAAGCTTTCTTT
TRBV14	TRBJ1-2	NA	NA	CASSPRGWSGYTF	TGTGCCAGCAGCCCCCGGGGGTGGAGTGGCTACACCTTC
TRBV7-3	TRBJ2-1	TRBD2	NA	CASSLRGAGSSYNEQFF	TGTGCCAGCAGCTTAAGGGGAGCGGGGAGCTCCTACAATGAGCAGTTCTTC
TRBV5-1	TRBJ2-4	TRBD1	NA	CASSLGQGTLAKNIQYF	TGCGCCAGCAGCTTAGGACAGGGGACCTTAGCCAAAAACATTCAGTACTTC
TRBV6-1	TRBJ1-2	TRBD1	NA	CASSDNTGDGYTF	TGTGCCAGCAGTGACAATACAGGGGATGGCTACACCTTC
TRBV6-1	TRBJ1-1	TRBD1	NA	CASSGDRGRTEAFF	TGTGCCAGCAGTGGGGACAGGGGGAGAACTGAAGCTTTCTTT
TRBV7-9	TRBJ2-5	TRBD1	NA	CASRRQGAETQYF	TGTGCCAGCCGGAGACAGGGGGCAGAGACCCAGTACTTC
TRBV29-1	TRBJ1-1	TRBD1	NA	CSVEKGQAIEAFF	TGCAGCGTTGAAAAAGGACAGGCCATTGAAGCTTTCTTT
TRBV27	TRBJ2-7	TRBD2	NA	CASSFAGVTYEQYF	TGTGCCAGCAGTTTCGCGGGAGTAACCTACGAGCAGTACTTC
TRBV27	TRBJ1-5	TRBD1	NA	CASSSPGQGSNQPQHF	TGTGCCAGCAGTTCCCCGGGACAGGGAAGCAATCAGCCCCAGCATTTT
TRBV14	TRBJ2-1	TRBD2	NA	CASSLAGAYNEQFF	TGTGCCAGCAGCCTAGCGGGGGCCTACAATGAGCAGTTCTTC
TRBV6-4	TRBJ2-7	TRBD2	NA	CASSDSSWREGLSYEQYF	TGTGCCAGCAGTGACTCTTCGTGGCGGGAGGGACTCTCCTACGAGCAGTACTTC
TRBV28	TRBJ1-2	TRBD1	once	CASSYARTGGGYGYTF	TGTGCCAGCAGTTATGCCCGGACAGGGGGCGGCTATGGCTACACCTTC
TRBV6-7	TRBJ2-3	NA	NA	CADGGTQYF	TGTGCCGATGGAGGTACGCAGTATTTT
TRBV7-3	TRBJ1-2	NA	NA	CASTNNEGASLNYGYTF	TGTGCCAGCACCAATAACGAAGGAGCCTCCCTTAACTATGGCTACACCTTC
TRBV15	TRBJ1-1	TRBD1	NA	CATSYPPGQGLNTEAFF	TGTGCCACCAGCTACCCCCCGGGACAGGGTTTGAACACTGAAGCTTTCTTT
TRBV6-5	TRBJ1-2	TRBD1	once	CASSYEAGGYGYTF	TGTGCCAGCAGTTACGAAGCAGGGGGCTATGGCTACACCTTC
TRBV7-9	TRBJ2-7	TRBD2	NA	CASNPSGTGRGYEQYF	TGTGCCAGCAACCCGAGCGGGACCGGGCGGGGCTACGAGCAGTACTTC
TRBV5-6	TRBJ2-7	TRBD1	NA	CASSLVGDRPSYEQYF	TGTGCCAGCAGCTTGGTAGGGGACAGGCCATCCTACGAGCAGTACTTC